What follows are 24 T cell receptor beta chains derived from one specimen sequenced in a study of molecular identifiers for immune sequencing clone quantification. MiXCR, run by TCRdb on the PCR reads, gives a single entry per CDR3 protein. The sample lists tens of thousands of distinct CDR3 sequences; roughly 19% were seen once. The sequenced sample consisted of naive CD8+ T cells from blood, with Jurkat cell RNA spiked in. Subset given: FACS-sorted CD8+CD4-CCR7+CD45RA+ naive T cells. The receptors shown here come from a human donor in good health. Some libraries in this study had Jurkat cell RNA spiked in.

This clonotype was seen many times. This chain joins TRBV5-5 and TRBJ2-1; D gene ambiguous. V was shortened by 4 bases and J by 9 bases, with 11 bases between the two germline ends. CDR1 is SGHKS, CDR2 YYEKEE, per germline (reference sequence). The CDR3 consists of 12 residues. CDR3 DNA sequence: TGTGCCAGCAGCGGGGTAGCAAGTGAGCAGTTCTTC. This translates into CASSGVASEQFF.

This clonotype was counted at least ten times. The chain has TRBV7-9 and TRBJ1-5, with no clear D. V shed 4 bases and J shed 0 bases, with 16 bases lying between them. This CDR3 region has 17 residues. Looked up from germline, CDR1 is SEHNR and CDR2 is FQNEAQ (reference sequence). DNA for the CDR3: TGTGCCAGCAGCTCCGCGCTGCCAGAATATAGCAATCAGCCCCAGCATTTT. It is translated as CASSSALPEYSNQPQHF.

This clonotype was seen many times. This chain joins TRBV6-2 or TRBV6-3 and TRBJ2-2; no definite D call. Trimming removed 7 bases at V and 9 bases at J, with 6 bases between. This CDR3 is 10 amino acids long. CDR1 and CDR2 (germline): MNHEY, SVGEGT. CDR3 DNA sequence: TGTGCCAGCATTTTCTGGGAGCTGTTTTTT. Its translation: CASIFWELFF.

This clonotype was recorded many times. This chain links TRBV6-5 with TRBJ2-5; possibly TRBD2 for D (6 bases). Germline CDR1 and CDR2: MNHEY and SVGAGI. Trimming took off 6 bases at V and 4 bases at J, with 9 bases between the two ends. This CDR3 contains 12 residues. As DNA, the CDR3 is TGTGCCAGCAGGGACTACCTAGAGACCCAGTACTTC. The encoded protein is CASRDYLETQYF.

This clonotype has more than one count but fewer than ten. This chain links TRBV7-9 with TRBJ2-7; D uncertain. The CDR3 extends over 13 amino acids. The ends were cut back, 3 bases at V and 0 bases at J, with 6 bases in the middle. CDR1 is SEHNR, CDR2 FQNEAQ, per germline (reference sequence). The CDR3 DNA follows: TGTGCCAGCAGCTTGCCTACCTCCTACGAGCAGTACTTC. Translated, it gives CASSLPTSYEQYF.

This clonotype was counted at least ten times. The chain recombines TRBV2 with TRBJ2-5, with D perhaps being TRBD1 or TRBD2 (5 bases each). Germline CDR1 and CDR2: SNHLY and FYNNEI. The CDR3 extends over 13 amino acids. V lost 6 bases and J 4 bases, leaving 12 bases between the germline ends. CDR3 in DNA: TGTGCCAGCAGGGGGACCCCCCGAGAGACCCAGTACTTC. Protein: CASRGTPRETQYF.

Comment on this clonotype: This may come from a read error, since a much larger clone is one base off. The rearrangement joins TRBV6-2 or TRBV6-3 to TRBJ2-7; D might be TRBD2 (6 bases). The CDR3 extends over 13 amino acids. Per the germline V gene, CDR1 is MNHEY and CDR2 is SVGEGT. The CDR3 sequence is CASIYGRAYEQYF. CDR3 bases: TGTGCCAGCATTTACGGGAGAGCCTACGAGCAGTACTTC.

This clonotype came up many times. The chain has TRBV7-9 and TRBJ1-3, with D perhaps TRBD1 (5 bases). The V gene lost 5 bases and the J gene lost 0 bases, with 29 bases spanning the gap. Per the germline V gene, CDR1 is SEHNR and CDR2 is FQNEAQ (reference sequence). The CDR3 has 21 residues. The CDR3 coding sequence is TGTGCCAGCAGCCGAAGTTCCGGACACGGCCCGGTTCCTTCCTCTGGAAACACCATATATTTT. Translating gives CASSRSSGHGPVPSSGNTIYF.

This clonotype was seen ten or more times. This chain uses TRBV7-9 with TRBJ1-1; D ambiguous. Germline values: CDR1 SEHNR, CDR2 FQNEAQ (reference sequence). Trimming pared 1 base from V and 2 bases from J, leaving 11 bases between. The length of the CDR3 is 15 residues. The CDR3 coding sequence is TGTGCCAGCAGCTTAGAGGACCCGGGCAACACTGAAGCTTTCTTT. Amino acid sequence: CASSLEDPGNTEAFF.

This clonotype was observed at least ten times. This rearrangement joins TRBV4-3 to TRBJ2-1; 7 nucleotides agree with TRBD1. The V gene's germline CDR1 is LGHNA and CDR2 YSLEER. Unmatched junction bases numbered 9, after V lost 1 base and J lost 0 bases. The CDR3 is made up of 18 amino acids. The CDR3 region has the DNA TGCGCCAGCAGCCAAGGAACGGTACAGGGGAGCTCCTACAATGAGCAGTTCTTC. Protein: CASSQGTVQGSSYNEQFF.

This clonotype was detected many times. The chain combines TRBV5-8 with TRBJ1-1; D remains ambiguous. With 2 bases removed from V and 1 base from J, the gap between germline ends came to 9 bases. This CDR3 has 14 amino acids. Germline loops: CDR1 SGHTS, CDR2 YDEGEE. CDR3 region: CASSFYAENTEAFF. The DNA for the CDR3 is TGTGCCAGCAGCTTTTACGCCGAGAACACTGAAGCTTTCTTT.

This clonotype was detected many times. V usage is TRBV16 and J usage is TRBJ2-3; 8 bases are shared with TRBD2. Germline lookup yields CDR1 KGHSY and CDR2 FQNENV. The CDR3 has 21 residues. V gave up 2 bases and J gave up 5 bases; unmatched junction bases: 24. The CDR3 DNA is TGTGCCAGCAGCCAACCGATCCTGAGGGGAAATAGCGGGGATCGGATAGATACGCAGTATTTT. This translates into CASSQPILRGNSGDRIDTQYF.

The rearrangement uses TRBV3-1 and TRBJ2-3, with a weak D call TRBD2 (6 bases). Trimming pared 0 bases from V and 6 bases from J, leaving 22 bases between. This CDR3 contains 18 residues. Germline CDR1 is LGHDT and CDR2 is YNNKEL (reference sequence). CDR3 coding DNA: TGTGCCAGCAGCCAAGACCATGACTGGGGCTTTGGGGGGGATACGCAGTATTTT. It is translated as CASSQDHDWGFGGDTQYF.

The CDR3 spells CASSPRLVQGAFQPQHF. The CDR3 nucleotides read TGTGCCAGCAGTCCCCGACTTGTTCAGGGGGCGTTTCAGCCCCAGCATTTT. The chain recombines TRBV27 with TRBJ1-5; 8 bases agree with TRBD1. This CDR3 spans 17 amino acids. CDR1 is MNHEY, CDR2 SMNVEV, per germline (reference sequence). Germline trimming cut 5 bases from V and 6 bases from J; bases unmatched to any gene: 15.

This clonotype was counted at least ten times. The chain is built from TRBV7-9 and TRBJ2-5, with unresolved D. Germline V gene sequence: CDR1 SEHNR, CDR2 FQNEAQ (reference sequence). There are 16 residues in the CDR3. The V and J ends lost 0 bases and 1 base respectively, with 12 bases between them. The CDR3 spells CASSLADIRSQETQYF. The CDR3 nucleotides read TGTGCCAGCAGCTTAGCCGACATCAGGTCCCAAGAGACCCAGTACTTC.

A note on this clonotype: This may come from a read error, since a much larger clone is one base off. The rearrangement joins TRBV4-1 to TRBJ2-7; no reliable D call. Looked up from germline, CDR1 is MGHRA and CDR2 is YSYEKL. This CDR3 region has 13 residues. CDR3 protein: CAGSQEGPYEQCF. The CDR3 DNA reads TGCGCCGGCAGCCAAGAAGGCCCTTACGAGCAGTGCTTC.

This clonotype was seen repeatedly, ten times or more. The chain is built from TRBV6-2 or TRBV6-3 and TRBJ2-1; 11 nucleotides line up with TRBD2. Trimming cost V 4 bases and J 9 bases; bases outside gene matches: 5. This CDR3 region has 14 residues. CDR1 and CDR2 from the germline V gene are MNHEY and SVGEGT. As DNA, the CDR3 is TGTGCCAGCAGTTTTGTAGCGGGAGGGGTTGAGCAGTTCTTC. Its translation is CASSFVAGGVEQFF.

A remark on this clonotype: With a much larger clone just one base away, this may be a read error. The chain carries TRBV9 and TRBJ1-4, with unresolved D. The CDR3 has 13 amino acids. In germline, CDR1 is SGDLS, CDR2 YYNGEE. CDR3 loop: CASSVRDNEKLVF. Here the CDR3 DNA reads TGTGCCAGCAGCGTAAGGGATAATGAAAAACTGGTTTTT.

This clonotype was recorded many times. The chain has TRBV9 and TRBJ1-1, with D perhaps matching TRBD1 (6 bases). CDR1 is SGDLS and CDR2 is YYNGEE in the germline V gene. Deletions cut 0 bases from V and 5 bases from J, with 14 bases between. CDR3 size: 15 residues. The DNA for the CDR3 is TGTGCCAGCAGCGTAGAAACAGGGCCAGGGACTGAAGCTTTCTTT. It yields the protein CASSVETGPGTEAFF.

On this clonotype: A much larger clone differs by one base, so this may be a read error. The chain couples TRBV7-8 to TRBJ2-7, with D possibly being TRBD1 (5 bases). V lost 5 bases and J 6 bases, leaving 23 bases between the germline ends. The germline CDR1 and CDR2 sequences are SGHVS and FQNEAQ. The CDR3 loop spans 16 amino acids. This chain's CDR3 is CASSPYMTAFPSEQYF. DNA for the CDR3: TGTGCCAGCAGCCCATACATGACAGCGTTCCCTAGCGAGCAGTACTTC. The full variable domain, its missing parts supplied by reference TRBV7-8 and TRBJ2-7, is GAGVSQSPRYKVAKRGQDVALRCDPISGHVSLFWYQQALGQGPEFLTYFQNEAQLDKSGLPSDRFFAERPEGSVSTLKIQRTQQEDSAVYLCASSPYMTAFPSEQYFGPGTRLTVT.

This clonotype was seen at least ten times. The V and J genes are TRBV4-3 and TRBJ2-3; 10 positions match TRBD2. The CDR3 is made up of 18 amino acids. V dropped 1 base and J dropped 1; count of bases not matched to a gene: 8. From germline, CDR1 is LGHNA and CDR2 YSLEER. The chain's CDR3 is CASSQAPPTSGRTDTQYF. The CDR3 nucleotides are TGCGCCAGCAGCCAAGCCCCTCCGACTAGCGGGCGCACAGATACGCAGTATTTT.

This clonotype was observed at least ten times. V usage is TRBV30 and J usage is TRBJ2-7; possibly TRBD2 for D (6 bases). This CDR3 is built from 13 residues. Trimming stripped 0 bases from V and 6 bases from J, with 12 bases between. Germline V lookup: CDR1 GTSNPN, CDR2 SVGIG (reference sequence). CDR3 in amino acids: CAWSVGTSSEQYF. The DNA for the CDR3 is TGTGCCTGGAGTGTAGGTACTAGCAGCGAGCAGTACTTC.

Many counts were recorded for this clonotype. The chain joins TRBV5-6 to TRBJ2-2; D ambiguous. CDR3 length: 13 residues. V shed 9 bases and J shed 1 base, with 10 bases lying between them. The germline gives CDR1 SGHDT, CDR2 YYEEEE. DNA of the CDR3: TGTGCCACCCGCGGCTGGAACACCGGGGAGCTGTTTTTT. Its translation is CATRGWNTGELFF. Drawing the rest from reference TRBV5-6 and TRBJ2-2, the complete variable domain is DAGVTQSPTHLIKTRGQQVTLRCSPKSGHDTVSWYQQALGQGPQFIFQYYEEEERQRGNFPDRFSGHQFPNYSSELNVNALLLGDSALYLCATRGWNTGELFFGEGSRLTVL.

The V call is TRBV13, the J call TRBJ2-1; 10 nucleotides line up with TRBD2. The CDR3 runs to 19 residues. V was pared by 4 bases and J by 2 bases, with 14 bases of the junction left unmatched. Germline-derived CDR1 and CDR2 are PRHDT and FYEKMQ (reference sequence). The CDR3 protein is CASSSDRTSGGGAYNEQFF. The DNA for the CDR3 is TGTGCCAGCAGCTCAGACCGGACTAGCGGTGGGGGGGCCTACAATGAGCAGTTCTTC.